This passage covers 14 T cell receptor beta chains from one sample sequenced in a study of OX40 agonist ivuxolimab in advanced cancers. Here immunoSEQ multiplex PCR was the method, and the copy in TCRdb shows in-frame clones only, minus some. Of roughly 80,000 clones listed, 85% to 95% are singletons. Sample: CD4+ or CD8+ T cells sorted from blood, taken in a trial of the OX40 agonist ivuxolimab. These TCRs come from an adult with an advanced solid tumor such as melanoma, head and neck, liver or kidney cancer.

The chain combines TRBV4-3 with TRBJ2-7; TRBD2 agrees at 11 bases. V trimming: 2 bases; J trimming: 4 bases; junction bases outside the gene matches: 4. This CDR3 comprises 15 residues. The germline CDR1 and CDR2 sequences are LGHNA and YSLEER. CDR3: CASSQIAGGLYEQYF. The CDR3 DNA is TGCGCCAGCAGCCAAATAGCGGGGGGGCTATACGAGCAGTACTTC.

CDR3 amino acids: CASSLSGRGDYEQYF. CDR3 DNA sequence: TGTGCCAGCAGCTTGTCGGGCAGGGGAGACTACGAGCAGTACTTC. The gene calls are TRBV5-4 and TRBJ2-7; possibly TRBD1 for D (6 bases). CDR1 is SGHNT, CDR2 YYREEE, per germline (reference sequence). The length of the CDR3 is 15 residues. Trimming cost V 1 base and J 3 bases, with 14 bases left between them.

This sequence joins TRBV19 and TRBJ2-7; 10 bases map to TRBD1. The V gene end was trimmed by 4 bases and the J gene end by 6 bases; junction bases not matched to a gene: 6. CDR3 length: 14 residues. Germline V lookup: CDR1 LNHDA, CDR2 SQIVND (reference sequence). This chain's CDR3 is CASSTGQGVLEQYF. The DNA for the CDR3 is TGTGCCAGTAGTACAGGACAGGGGGTCCTCGAGCAGTACTTC.

This chain connects TRBV25-1 to TRBJ1-5; 10 nucleotides match TRBD1. Germline V gives CDR1 MGHDK, CDR2 SYGVNS. The J segment lost 2 bases and the V segment lost 4 bases, leaving 2 bases of the junction unmatched. The CDR3 length is 15 residues. CDR3 loop: CASSVGTGGNQPQHF. The DNA of the CDR3 is TGTGCCAGCAGTGTCGGGACAGGGGGCAATCAGCCCCAGCATTTT.

This clone was counted a single time. V gene TRBV27 combines with J gene TRBJ2-5, with 8 nucleotides matching TRBD1. Germline values: CDR1 MNHEY, CDR2 SMNVEV (reference sequence). The CDR3 has 12 residues. V lost 9 bases, J lost 4 bases, and 4 bases stayed unmatched. CDR3 nucleotides: TGTGCCAGTTGGACAGGGAGAGAGACCCAGTACTTC. Translation: CASWTGRETQYF.

The count of this clone is one. This chain connects TRBV7-9 to TRBJ2-7; D not resolved. This CDR3 contains 12 residues. The germline CDR1 and CDR2 sequences are SEHNR and FQNEAQ (reference sequence). V was trimmed by 3 bases and J by 5 bases, leaving 8 bases between them. The CDR3 loop is CASSFLDHEQYF. CDR3 nucleotide sequence: TGTGCCAGCAGCTTTTTGGATCACGAGCAGTACTTC. The full variable domain, in which reference TRBV7-9 and TRBJ2-7 provide the parts outside the CDR3, is DTGVSQNPRHKITKRGQNVTFRCDPISEHNRLYWYRQTLGQGPEFLTYFQNEAQLEKSRLLSDRFSAERPKGSFSTLEIQRTEQGDSAMYLCASSFLDHEQYFGPGTRLTVT.

V is TRBV19 and J is TRBJ2-2; 8 bases align to TRBD1. Germline CDR1 LNHDA, CDR2 SQIVND (reference sequence). Trimming removed 6 bases from V and 14 bases from J; junction bases left unmatched: 5. The CDR3 is 11 amino acids. The CDR3 coding sequence is TGTGCCAGTAGCCAGGGGGCTAGACTGTTTTTT. Protein sequence: CASSQGARLFF.

The V and J genes are TRBV6-5 and TRBJ1-2; no clear D. Germline CDR1 is MNHEY and CDR2 is SVGAGI. Trimming removed 2 bases at V and 6 bases at J, with 10 bases between. The CDR3 has 13 amino acids. Written as DNA, the CDR3 is TGTGCCAGCAGTTACGGCCCTCCGGATGGCTACACCTTC. It is translated as CASSYGPPDGYTF.

The chain employs TRBV6-5 and TRBJ2-1; a weak D match, TRBD2 (5 bases). The CDR3 covers 14 residues. Germline CDR1 is MNHEY and CDR2 is SVGAGI. The V end was cut by 0 bases, the J end by 6 bases, with 9 bases between. The DNA for the CDR3 is TGTGCCAGCAGTTACTCGAACGGGGTCAATGAGCAGTTCTTC. Its protein is CASSYSNGVNEQFF.

In nucleotides, the CDR3 is TGTGCCAGCAGTTATTCAGGGGAAACTGAAGCTTTCTTT. This sequence encodes CASSYSGETEAFF. The chain links TRBV6-5 to TRBJ1-1; D is perhaps TRBD1 (6 bases). The germline V gene has CDR1 MNHEY and CDR2 SVGAGI. V lost 3 bases and J lost 5, with 10 bases in between. The CDR3 totals 13 residues.

The V and J genes are TRBV4-1 and TRBJ2-7; D possibly corresponds to TRBD2 (5 bases). Looked up from germline, CDR1 is MGHRA and CDR2 is YSYEKL. CDR3 length equals 15 residues. V gave up 1 base and J gave up 6 bases, with 16 bases separating them. The CDR3 region is CASSQAPGGEGEQYF. CDR3 nucleotide sequence: TGCGCCAGCAGCCAAGCCCCCGGAGGTGAGGGCGAGCAGTACTTC.

The chain recombines TRBV2 with TRBJ2-3; tentative D call: TRBD1 (5 bases). Trimming stripped 6 bases from V and 6 bases from J, with 22 bases between. Germline assignment: CDR1 SNHLY and CDR2 FYNNEI. The CDR3 is 16 residues long. The CDR3 protein is CASRTIQGKAWDTQYF. The CDR3 DNA reads as TGTGCCAGCAGGACGATCCAGGGCAAAGCCTGGGATACGCAGTATTTT.

V gene TRBV25-1 combines with J gene TRBJ1-1, with TRBD1 as a possible D gene (5 bases). The CDR3 length is 14 residues. CDR1 and CDR2 (germline): MGHDK, SYGVNS. Trimming stripped 4 bases from V and 1 base from J, with 10 bases between. CDR3 in amino acids: CASSGGLRNTEAFF. DNA for the CDR3: TGTGCCAGCAGTGGGGGACTGCGGAACACTGAAGCTTTCTTT.

The gene calls are TRBV15 and TRBJ2-3; TRBD2 matches 13 bases. CDR1 and CDR2 from the germline V gene are LNHNV and YYDKDF (reference sequence). The V gene end was trimmed by 1 base and the J gene end by 10 bases; junction bases not matched to a gene: 14. The length of the CDR3 is 18 residues. CDR3 nucleotides: TGTGCCACCAGCAGAGTGGGTGGGACTAGCGGGACAGGGGGGCCGCAGTATTTT. It codes for CATSRVGGTSGTGGPQYF.